The present entry profiles one T cell receptor beta chain with its context. The data derive from a study of blood T cell repertoires in COVID-19. With 4 bases removed from V and 1 base from J, the gap between germline ends came to 8 bases. The CDR3 runs 13 residues. Germline CDR1 SGHDT, CDR2 YYEEEE. Authors' analysis steps: Amplification with reference gene primers provided the estimates of nucleated cell counts. TCRdb's table, derived via immunoSEQ multiplex PCR, lists solely in-frame clones and lacks some. The V and J calls and clone size are taken from that table; D and trimming were inferred from the DNA. The table has about 94,000 clones, around 87% seen once; the top ten hold approximately 8%.

The chain has TRBV5-6 and TRBJ2-5, with TRBD2 as a possible D gene (6 bases). This clonotype was sampled from a human donor with acute or convalescent COVID-19. The donor label of this sample is uncertain. Sample: peripheral blood. The chain's CDR3 is CASSLGLQETQYF. CDR3 bases: TGTGCCAGCAGCCTGGGACTCCAAGAGACCCAGTACTTC.